This entry lists 12 T cell receptor beta chains sequenced from one sample in a study of PD-1 blockade in classical Hodgkin lymphoma. TCRdb keeps only in-frame clones here, not all; method: immunoSEQ multiplex PCR. In the table there are roughly 64,000 clones, about 90% of which are singletons. Time point of the sample: cycle 4 day 1 (C4D1), after less than seven weeks of nivolumab. The patients all showed relapse after autologous stem cell transplantation, while their brentuximab vedotin exposure varied. The input for sequencing was peripheral blood mononuclear cells (PBMCs), taken before the fourth cycle of nivolumab. The receptors derive from a human donor with classical Hodgkin lymphoma.

J is TRBJ2-1 and V is TRBV10-2, with 8 bases identical to TRBD1. Per the germline V gene, CDR1 is WSHSY and CDR2 is SAAADI. The CDR3 spans 15 residues. V was pared by 3 bases and J by 8 bases, with 9 bases of the junction left unmatched. CDR3 amino acids: CASSELPIQGDEQFF. CDR3 nucleotides: TGCGCCAGCAGTGAATTGCCCATACAGGGGGATGAGCAGTTCTTC.

The chain is built from TRBV5-4 and TRBJ2-7, with 9 bases matching TRBD1. This CDR3 is built from 15 residues. The germline V gene encodes CDR1 SGHNT and CDR2 YYREEE (reference sequence). The V segment lost 3 bases and the J segment 4 bases; nucleotides outside the gene matches: 8. The CDR3 loop reads CASSSPGQGVYEQYF. CDR3 sequence (DNA): TGTGCCAGCAGCTCCCCGGGACAGGGTGTTTACGAGCAGTACTTC.

This rearrangement joins TRBV11-2 to TRBJ2-3; D is ambiguous. This CDR3 has 11 residues. Trimming stripped 3 bases from V and 5 bases from J, with 3 bases between. Germline V gene data show CDR1 as SGHAT and CDR2 as FQNNGV. The CDR3 nucleotides are TGTGCCAGCAGCTTTGTAGATACGCAGTATTTT. Protein product: CASSFVDTQYF.

The chain combines TRBV19 with TRBJ1-6; D unresolved. Germline loops: CDR1 LNHDA, CDR2 SQIVND (reference sequence). The V end was cut by 5 bases, the J end by 5 bases, with 13 bases between. The CDR3 totals 15 residues. The CDR3 loop reads CASSYSSGDNSPLHF. CDR3 coding DNA: TGTGCCAGTAGTTATTCCTCGGGAGATAATTCACCCCTCCACTTT.

The chain is built from TRBV2 and TRBJ1-6; no firm D call. V was trimmed by 6 bases and J by 1 base, leaving 10 bases between them. From germline, CDR1 is SNHLY and CDR2 FYNNEI. The CDR3 has 15 amino acids. CDR3 amino acids: CASSASGSYNSPLHF. DNA of the CDR3: TGTGCCAGCAGCGCCTCGGGATCCTATAATTCACCCCTCCACTTT. The complete variable domain, with remaining parts taken from reference TRBV2 and TRBJ1-6, reads EPEVTQTPSHQVTQMGQEVILRCVPISNHLYFYWYRQILGQKVEFLVSFYNNEISEKSEIFDDQFSVERPDGSNFTLKIRSTKLEDSAMYFCASSASGSYNSPLHFGNGTRLTVT.

The V call is TRBV27, the J call TRBJ2-5; possibly TRBD2 for D (5 bases). V was clipped by 6 bases and J by 5 bases, with 13 bases between them. The CDR3 totals 13 residues. Looked up from germline, CDR1 is MNHEY and CDR2 is SMNVEV (reference sequence). The CDR3 protein is CASRWLGSETQYF. CDR3 in DNA: TGTGCCAGCAGGTGGTTAGGGAGTGAGACCCAGTACTTC.

This sequence joins TRBV4-2 and TRBJ2-5, with a tentative D call TRBD1 (5 bases). The V gene lost 0 bases and the J gene lost 3 bases, with 11 bases spanning the gap. This CDR3 region has 15 residues. CDR1 and CDR2 from the germline V gene are LGHNA and YNFKEQ. The CDR3 nucleotides are TGTGCCAGCAGCCAAGATCTTGGCAGGGAAGAGACCCAGTACTTC. This gives the protein CASSQDLGREETQYF.

The chain employs TRBV11-2 and TRBJ1-5; D not certain. This CDR3 spans 15 amino acids. V was cut by 0 bases and J by 4 bases, with 10 bases left in between. Germline CDR1 and CDR2: SGHAT and FQNNGV. CDR3 sequence: CASSLDRWNNQPQHF. The CDR3 coding sequence is TGTGCCAGCAGCTTAGATCGTTGGAATAATCAGCCCCAGCATTTT.

V gene TRBV11-2 combines with J gene TRBJ2-7, with 11 positions matching TRBD1. In germline, CDR1 is SGHAT, CDR2 FQNNGV. Trimming at V came to 1 base and at J to 3 bases, leaving 11 bases not matched to a gene. This CDR3 spans 18 amino acids. The CDR3 DNA reads TGTGCCAGCAGCTTAGGGTCAGGACAGGGGGCAATGGTCTACGAGCAGTACTTC. Translating gives CASSLGSGQGAMVYEQYF.

The rearrangement uses TRBV7-2 and TRBJ2-7, with unresolved D. Germline V lookup: CDR1 SGHTA, CDR2 FQGNSA. The CDR3 extends over 15 amino acids. Between the trimmed V and J ends, which lost 1 base and 3 bases, there was a span of 13 bases. This chain's CDR3 is CASSLVTTGIYEQYF. CDR3 coding DNA: TGTGCCAGCAGCTTAGTCACCACCGGCATCTACGAGCAGTACTTC.

This chain connects TRBV19 to TRBJ1-5; possibly TRBD1 for D (6 bases). CDR3 length: 13 amino acids. CDR1 and CDR2 from the germline V gene are LNHDA and SQIVND (reference sequence). V dropped 6 bases and J dropped 4 bases, with 10 bases sitting between them. The CDR3 DNA follows: TGTGCCAGTAGCAATACAGGGAATCAGCCCCAGCATTTT. This encodes CASSNTGNQPQHF. Looking up the rest from reference TRBV19 and TRBJ1-5 gives the full variable domain: DGGITQSPKYLFRKEGQNVTLSCEQNLNHDAMYWYRQDPGQGLRLIYYSQIVNDFQKGDIAEGYSVSREKKESFPLTVTSAQKNPTAFYLCASSNTGNQPQHFGDGTRLSIL.

The chain carries TRBV6-1 and TRBJ2-7; 7 bases are shared with TRBD1. Germline V lookup: CDR1 MNHNS, CDR2 SASEGT. The trim removed 2 bases at V and 1 base at J, leaving 14 bases unmatched. The CDR3 is 18 residues long. The CDR3 sequence: CASSETGPRQGLSYEQYF. The CDR3 DNA follows: TGTGCCAGCAGTGAAACTGGGCCCCGACAGGGTTTATCCTACGAGCAGTACTTC.